Presented here are 17 T cell receptor beta chains from one specimen sequenced in a study of CD8 T cells in ankylosing spondylitis. TCRdb ran MiXCR on the 5' RACE reads and lists one entry per CDR3 protein. The data show around 230,000 distinct CDR3 sequences, roughly 8.2% seen once. Specimen: blood, either unsorted or a sorted T cell fraction (not recorded which). The receptor source for this set is a female donor with ankylosing spondylitis or in good health (not recorded which).

Many counts were recorded for this clonotype. This chain joins TRBV4-3 and TRBJ2-1, with D possibly TRBD2 on 6 matching bases. The germline V gene encodes CDR1 LGHNA and CDR2 YSLEER. V shed 2 bases and J shed 8 bases, with 16 bases lying between them. The CDR3 sequence is 15 residues long. As DNA, the CDR3 is TGCGCCAGCAGCCAAATGGGGGGACGGAGCGATGAGCAGTTCTTC. Its translation is CASSQMGGRSDEQFF.

There are many counts of this clonotype. The rearrangement joins TRBV4-3 to TRBJ2-5, with D possibly being TRBD2 (6 bases). Germline loops: CDR1 LGHNA, CDR2 YSLEER. The CDR3 totals 15 residues. V was shortened by 1 base and J by 5 bases, with 14 bases between the two germline ends. CDR3 in amino acids: CASSQVASRGETQYF. The CDR3 DNA reads as TGCGCCAGCAGCCAAGTAGCGTCCCGGGGGGAGACCCAGTACTTC.

The sample holds many counts of this clonotype. The chain links TRBV5-1 to TRBJ1-1; unclear D gene. CDR1 and CDR2 (germline): SGHRS, YFSETQ. The CDR3 totals 14 residues. V shed 8 bases and J shed 7 bases, with 21 bases lying between them. CDR3 coding DNA: TGCGCCAGAACTATGGGCAGTTACTGGTTTGAAGCTTTCTTT. Its protein is CARTMGSYWFEAFF.

This clonotype was seen ten or more times. The chain joins TRBV6-1 to TRBJ1-5; possible D gene TRBD1, 5 bases. CDR1 MNHNS and CDR2 SASEGT come from the germline V gene. V lost 3 bases, J lost 2 bases, and 8 bases lay in between. The length of the CDR3 is 14 residues. This CDR3 is CASSDGAGNQPQHF. The CDR3, as DNA: TGTGCCAGCAGTGATGGGGCAGGCAATCAGCCCCAGCATTTT.

This clonotype appeared many times. The chain combines TRBV7-2 with TRBJ1-6; D not certain. V was trimmed by 6 bases and J by 10 bases, leaving 19 bases between them. This CDR3 has 15 residues. Per germline, CDR1 SGHTA and CDR2 FQGNSA. The CDR3, as DNA: TGTGCCAGCAGTTCCGGACGGACGGCGGCCTCACCCCTCCACTTT. Amino acid sequence: CASSSGRTAASPLHF.

There are many counts of this clonotype. The chain has TRBV20-1 and TRBJ1-2; 7 bases fit TRBD1. The CDR3 has 13 residues. V was pared by 4 bases and J by 7 bases, with 9 bases of the junction left unmatched. Germline V CDR1 and CDR2: DFQATT, SNEGSKA (reference sequence). The CDR3 loop reads CSAINRGLSGYTF. CDR3 sequence (DNA): TGCAGTGCTATCAACAGGGGTCTGTCTGGCTACACCTTC.

The sample holds many counts of this clonotype. The J gene is TRBJ2-1, the V gene TRBV5-1, with 9 nucleotides matching TRBD2. This CDR3 is built from 16 residues. In germline, CDR1 is SGHRS, CDR2 YFSETQ. J was trimmed by 7 bases and V by 5 bases; bases with no gene match: 13. CDR3 coding DNA: TGCGCCAGCAGGCCGGACGTGGCGGGAGGGCAGAATGAGCAGTTCTTC. Amino acids: CASRPDVAGGQNEQFF.

This clonotype was recorded many times. The genes are TRBV5-1 and TRBJ2-1, with D tentatively TRBD1 (6 bases). The CDR3 spans 16 residues. V was pared by 0 bases and J by 6 bases, with 16 bases between. Germline-derived CDR1 and CDR2 are SGHRS and YFSETQ. The DNA for the CDR3 is TGCGCCAGCAGCTTGGAAGGGGGACCCCAGGGCAATGAGCAGTTCTTC. Its translation: CASSLEGGPQGNEQFF.

In this sample, this clonotype turned up a few times. This chain joins TRBV20-1 and TRBJ2-7, with a weak D call TRBD1 (6 bases). Germline V lookup: CDR1 DFQATT, CDR2 SNEGSKA (reference sequence). The CDR3 totals 17 residues. The V gene lost 5 bases and the J gene lost 3 bases, with 26 bases spanning the gap. CDR3 bases: TGCAGTGCTCCTCTTCCCGGGACAACAAATTTGCTCTACGAGCAGTACTTC. Its protein is CSAPLPGTTNLLYEQYF.

This clonotype occurred a few times. This chain uses TRBV7-9 with TRBJ2-2, with D perhaps TRBD1 (6 bases). The germline V gene has CDR1 SEHNR and CDR2 FQNEAQ (reference sequence). The CDR3 has 13 amino acids. V lost 3 bases to trimming and J lost 6 bases, with 8 bases between them. CDR3 sequence: CASSFNRAGELFF. Here the CDR3 DNA reads TGTGCCAGCAGCTTCAACAGGGCCGGGGAGCTGTTTTTT.

This clonotype occurred many times. V and J are TRBV7-9 and TRBJ1-5, with D perhaps matching TRBD1 (6 bases). CDR1 is SEHNR, CDR2 FQNEAQ, per germline (reference sequence). The CDR3 length is 14 residues. The V and J ends lost 5 bases and 2 bases respectively, with 10 bases between them. CDR3 in amino acids: CASSDKGGNQPQHF. In DNA form, the CDR3 reads TGTGCCAGCAGCGACAAGGGGGGCAATCAGCCCCAGCATTTT. Full variable domain (missing parts from reference TRBV7-9 and TRBJ1-5): DTGVSQNPRHKITKRGQNVTFRCDPISEHNRLYWYRQTLGQGPEFLTYFQNEAQLEKSRLLSDRFSAERPKGSFSTLEIQRTEQGDSAMYLCASSDKGGNQPQHFGDGTRLSIL.

This clonotype was seen ten or more times. This chain uses TRBV9 with TRBJ2-3, with D unresolved. The V gene lost 0 bases and the J gene lost 4 bases, with 9 bases spanning the gap. The CDR3 has 14 amino acids. In germline, CDR1 is SGDLS, CDR2 YYNGEE. CDR3 residues: CASSVESPADTQYF. The CDR3 bases are TGTGCCAGCAGCGTAGAGAGTCCCGCAGATACGCAGTATTTT.

This clonotype was counted ten times or more. The V and J genes are TRBV20-1 and TRBJ1-4; D ambiguous. This CDR3 has 15 amino acids. The germline CDR1 and CDR2 sequences are DFQATT and SNEGSKA (reference sequence). V lost 3 bases, J lost 0 bases, and 11 bases lay in between. CDR3 sequence (DNA): TGCAGTGCTAGGGCCTACCAAGCAACTAATGAAAAACTGTTTTTT. As protein: CSARAYQATNEKLFF.

This clonotype was seen at least ten times. At one of its ends the junction is not consistent with the germline gene, which may arise from a read error. The chain has TRBV7-7 and TRBJ2-7; D is undetermined. Per the germline V gene, CDR1 is SSHAT and CDR2 is FNYEAQ (reference sequence). The CDR3 loop spans 14 amino acids. CDR3 sequence reads: CASSLDSSSYEQHF. Here the CDR3 DNA reads TGTGCCAGCAGCTTAGACTCCAGCTCCTACGAGCAGCACTTC.

This clonotype was seen repeatedly, ten times or more. V gene TRBV14 combines with J gene TRBJ2-1, with D maybe TRBD2 (5 bases). Per germline, CDR1 SGHDN and CDR2 FVKESK. The CDR3 has 16 amino acids. The V end was cut by 0 bases, the J end by 8 bases, with 17 bases between. CDR3 residues: CASSQDRVRLGDEQFF. For the CDR3, the DNA is TGTGCCAGCAGCCAAGATAGGGTTCGCCTCGGGGATGAGCAGTTCTTC.

This clonotype was detected many times. This rearrangement joins TRBV20-1 to TRBJ2-2, with 14 bases identical to TRBD2. This CDR3 has 15 residues. Germline CDR1 reads DFQATT; CDR2 reads SNEGSKA (reference sequence). J gave up 7 bases and V 6 bases, and 7 bases lay outside the gene matches. CDR3 sequence: CSASGGTSGSGELFF. The DNA for the CDR3 is TGCAGTGCGAGTGGGGGGACTAGCGGGAGCGGGGAGCTGTTTTTT.

This clonotype turned up a few times. This chain uses TRBV5-1 with TRBJ2-5; no clear D gene. With 4 bases removed from V and 4 bases from J, the gap between germline ends came to 11 bases. Per the germline V gene, CDR1 is SGHRS and CDR2 is YFSETQ. CDR3 size: 13 residues. In DNA form, the CDR3 reads TGCGCCAGCAGCCTAAGTCCACGAGAGACCCAGTACTTC. Its protein product is CASSLSPRETQYF.